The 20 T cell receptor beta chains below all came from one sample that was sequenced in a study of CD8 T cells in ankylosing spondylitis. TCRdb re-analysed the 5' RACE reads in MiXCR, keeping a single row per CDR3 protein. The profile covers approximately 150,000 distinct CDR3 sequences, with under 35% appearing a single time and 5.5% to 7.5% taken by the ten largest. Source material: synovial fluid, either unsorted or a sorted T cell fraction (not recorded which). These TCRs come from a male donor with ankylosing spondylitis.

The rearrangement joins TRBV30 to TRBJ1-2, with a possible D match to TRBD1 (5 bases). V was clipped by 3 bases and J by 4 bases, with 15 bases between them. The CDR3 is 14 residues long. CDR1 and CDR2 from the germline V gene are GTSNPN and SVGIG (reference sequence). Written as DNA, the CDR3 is TGTGCCTGGAGGGAACGGGGACTCAGCTATGGCTACACCTTC. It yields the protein CAWRERGLSYGYTF.

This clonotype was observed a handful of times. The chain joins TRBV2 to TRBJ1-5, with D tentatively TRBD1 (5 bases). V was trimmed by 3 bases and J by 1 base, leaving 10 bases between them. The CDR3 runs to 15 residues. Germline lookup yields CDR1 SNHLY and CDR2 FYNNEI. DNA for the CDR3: TGTGCCAGCAGTGAGGGGCAGAAAAGCAATCAGCCCCAGCATTTT. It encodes CASSEGQKSNQPQHF.

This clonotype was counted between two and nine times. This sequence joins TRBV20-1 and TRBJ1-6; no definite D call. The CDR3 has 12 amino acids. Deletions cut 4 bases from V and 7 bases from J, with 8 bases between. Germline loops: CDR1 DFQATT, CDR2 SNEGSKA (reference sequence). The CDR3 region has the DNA TGCAGTGCTACGACGGTAAATTCACCCCTCCACTTT. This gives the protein CSATTVNSPLHF.

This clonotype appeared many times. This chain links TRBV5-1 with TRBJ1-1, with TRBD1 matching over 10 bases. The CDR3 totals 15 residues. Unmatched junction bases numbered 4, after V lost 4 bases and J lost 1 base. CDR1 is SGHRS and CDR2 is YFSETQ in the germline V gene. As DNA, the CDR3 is TGCGCCAGCAGCCCGGGACAGGGGACGAACACTGAAGCTTTCTTT. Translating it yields CASSPGQGTNTEAFF.

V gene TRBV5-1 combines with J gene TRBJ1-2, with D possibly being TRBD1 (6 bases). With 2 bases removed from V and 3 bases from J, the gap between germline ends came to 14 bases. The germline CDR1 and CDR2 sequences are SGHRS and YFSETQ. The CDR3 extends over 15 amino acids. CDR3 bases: TGCGCCAGCAGCTTCCTTGGAGGGGGGGACTATGGCTACACCTTC. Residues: CASSFLGGGDYGYTF.

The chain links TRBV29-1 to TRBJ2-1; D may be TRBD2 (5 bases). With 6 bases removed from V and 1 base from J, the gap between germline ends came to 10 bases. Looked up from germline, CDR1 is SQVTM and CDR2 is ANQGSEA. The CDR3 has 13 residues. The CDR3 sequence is CSVRGSSYNEQFF. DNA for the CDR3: TGCAGCGTACGTGGGAGTTCCTACAATGAGCAGTTCTTC.

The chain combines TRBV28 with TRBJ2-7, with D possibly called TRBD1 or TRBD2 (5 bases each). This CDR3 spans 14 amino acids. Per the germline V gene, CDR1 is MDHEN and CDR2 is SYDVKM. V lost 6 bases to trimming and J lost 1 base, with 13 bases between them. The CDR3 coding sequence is TGTGCCAGCAGAGCCGGGACGGCTTCCTACGAGCAGTACTTC. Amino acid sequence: CASRAGTASYEQYF.

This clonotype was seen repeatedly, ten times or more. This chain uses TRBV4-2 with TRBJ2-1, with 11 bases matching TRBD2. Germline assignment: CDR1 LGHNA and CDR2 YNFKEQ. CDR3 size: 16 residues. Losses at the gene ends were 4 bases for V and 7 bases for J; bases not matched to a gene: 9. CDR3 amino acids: CASSRLSGRAGNEQFF. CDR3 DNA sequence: TGTGCCAGCAGCCGACTTAGCGGGAGGGCCGGGAATGAGCAGTTCTTC.

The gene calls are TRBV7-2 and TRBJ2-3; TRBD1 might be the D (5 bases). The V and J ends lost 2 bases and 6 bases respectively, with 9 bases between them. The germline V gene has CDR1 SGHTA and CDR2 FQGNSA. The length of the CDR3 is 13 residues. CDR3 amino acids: CASSLRRGDTQYF. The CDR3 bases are TGTGCCAGCAGCTTACGAAGGGGCGATACGCAGTATTTT.

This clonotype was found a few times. DNA of the CDR3: TGTGCCTGGAGTATCGGTAGCGGGGGGGGAAGAGATACGCAGTATTTT. Translated: CAWSIGSGGGRDTQYF. The genes are TRBV30 and TRBJ2-3; 11 positions match TRBD2. Trimming at V came to 2 bases and at J to 5 bases, leaving 9 bases not matched to a gene. The CDR3 totals 16 residues. CDR1 is GTSNPN and CDR2 is SVGIG in the germline V gene (reference sequence).

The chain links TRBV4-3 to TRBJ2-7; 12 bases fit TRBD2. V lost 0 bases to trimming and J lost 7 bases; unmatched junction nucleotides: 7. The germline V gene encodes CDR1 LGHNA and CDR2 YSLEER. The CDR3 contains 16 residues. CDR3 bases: TGCGCCAGCAGCCAAGAGGCCCTAGCGGGGGGGATGGAGCAGTACTTC. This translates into CASSQEALAGGMEQYF.

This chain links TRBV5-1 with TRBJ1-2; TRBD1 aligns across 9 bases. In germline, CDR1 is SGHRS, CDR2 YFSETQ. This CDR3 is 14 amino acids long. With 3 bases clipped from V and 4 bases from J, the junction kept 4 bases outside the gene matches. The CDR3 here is CASSSGTGIYGYTF. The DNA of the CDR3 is TGCGCCAGCAGCTCCGGGACAGGGATCTATGGCTACACCTTC.

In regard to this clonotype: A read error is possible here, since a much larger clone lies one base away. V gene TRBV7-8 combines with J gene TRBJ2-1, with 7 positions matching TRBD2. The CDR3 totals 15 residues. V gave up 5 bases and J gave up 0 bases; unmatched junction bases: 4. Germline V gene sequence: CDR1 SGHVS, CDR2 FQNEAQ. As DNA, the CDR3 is TGTGCCAGCAGCGTACTAGCGAGCTCCTACAATGAGCAGTTCTTC. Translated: CASSVLASSYNEQFF.

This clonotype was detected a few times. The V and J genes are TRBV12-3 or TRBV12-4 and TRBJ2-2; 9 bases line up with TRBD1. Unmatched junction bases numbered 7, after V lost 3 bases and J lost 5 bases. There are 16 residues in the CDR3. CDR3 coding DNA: TGTGCCAGCAGTTTTGGGGACAGGGTTTGGACCGGGGAGCTGTTTTTT. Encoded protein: CASSFGDRVWTGELFF.

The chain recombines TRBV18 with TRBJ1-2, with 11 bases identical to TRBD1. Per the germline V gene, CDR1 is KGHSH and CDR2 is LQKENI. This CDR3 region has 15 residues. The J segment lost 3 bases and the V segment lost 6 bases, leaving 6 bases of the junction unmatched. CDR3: CASSRTGGIDYGYTF. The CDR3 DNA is TGTGCCAGCTCCAGGACAGGGGGCATTGACTATGGCTACACCTTC.

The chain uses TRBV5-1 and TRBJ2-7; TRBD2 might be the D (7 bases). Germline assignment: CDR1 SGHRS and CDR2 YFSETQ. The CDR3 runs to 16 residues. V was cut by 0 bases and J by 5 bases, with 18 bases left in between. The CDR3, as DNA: TGCGCCAGCAGCTTGGAGGGTTTGCGGGGGCTGAACGAGCAGTACTTC. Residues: CASSLEGLRGLNEQYF.

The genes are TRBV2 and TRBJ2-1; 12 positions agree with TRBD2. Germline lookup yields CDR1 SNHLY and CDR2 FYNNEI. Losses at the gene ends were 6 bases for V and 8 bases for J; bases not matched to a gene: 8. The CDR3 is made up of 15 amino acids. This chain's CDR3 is CASSRLAGGPHEQFF. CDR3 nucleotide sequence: TGTGCCAGCAGCCGCCTAGCGGGGGGGCCCCATGAGCAGTTCTTC.

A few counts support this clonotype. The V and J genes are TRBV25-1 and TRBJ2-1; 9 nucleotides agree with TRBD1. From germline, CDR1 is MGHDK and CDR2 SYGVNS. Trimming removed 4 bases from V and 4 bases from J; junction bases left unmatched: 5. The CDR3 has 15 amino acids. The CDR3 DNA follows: TGTGCCAGCAGTGCAACAGGGGGCGGATACAATGAGCAGTTCTTC. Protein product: CASSATGGGYNEQFF.

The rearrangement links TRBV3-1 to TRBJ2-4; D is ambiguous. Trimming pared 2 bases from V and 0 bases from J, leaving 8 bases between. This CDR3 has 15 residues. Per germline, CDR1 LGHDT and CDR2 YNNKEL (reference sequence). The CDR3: CASSQTLLAKNIQYF. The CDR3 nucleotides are TGTGCCAGCAGCCAAACTCTCTTAGCCAAAAACATTCAGTACTTC.

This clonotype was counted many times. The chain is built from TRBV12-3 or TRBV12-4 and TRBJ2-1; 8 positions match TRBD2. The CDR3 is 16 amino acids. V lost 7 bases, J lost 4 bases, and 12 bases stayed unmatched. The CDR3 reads CASTPYRGGNYNEQFF. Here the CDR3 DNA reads TGTGCCAGCACCCCCTACCGGGGGGGTAATTACAATGAGCAGTTCTTC.